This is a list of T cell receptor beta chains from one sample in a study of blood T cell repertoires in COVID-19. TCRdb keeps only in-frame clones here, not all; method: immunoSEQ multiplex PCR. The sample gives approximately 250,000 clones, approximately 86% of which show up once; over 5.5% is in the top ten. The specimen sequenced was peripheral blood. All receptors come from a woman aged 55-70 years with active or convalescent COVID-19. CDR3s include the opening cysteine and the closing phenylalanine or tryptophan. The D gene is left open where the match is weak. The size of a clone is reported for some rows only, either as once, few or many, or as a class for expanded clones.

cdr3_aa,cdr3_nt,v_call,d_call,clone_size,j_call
CAWTGWMAEAFF,TGTGCCTGGACAGGGTGGATGGCTGAAGCTTTCTTT,TRBV30,-,-,TRBJ1-1
CASSYTGAREQYF,TGTGCCAGCAGCTATACAGGGGCCCGCGAGCAGTACTTC,TRBV2,TRBD1,-,TRBJ2-7
CASSQGGSWTSGEETQYF,TGTGCCAGCAGCCAAGGAGGGTCTTGGACTAGCGGAGAAGAGACCCAGTACTTC,TRBV3-1/TRBV3-2,TRBD2,-,TRBJ2-5
CASSGRTGGTYNEQFF,TGTGCCAGTAGTGGACGGACAGGGGGAACCTACAATGAGCAGTTCTTC,TRBV19,TRBD1,-,TRBJ2-1
CAISETEGTGELFF,TGTGCCATCAGTGAGACAGAGGGCACCGGGGAGCTGTTTTTT,TRBV10-3,-,once,TRBJ2-2
CASRTGGDTEAFF,TGTGCCAGCAGGACAGGGGGGGACACTGAAGCTTTCTTT,TRBV28,TRBD1,-,TRBJ1-1
CASSLDTVNTEAFF,TGCGCCAGCAGCTTGGATACAGTGAACACTGAAGCTTTCTTT,TRBV5-1,-,-,TRBJ1-1
CASSTGRSPLHF,TGTGCCAGCAGCACCGGGAGGTCACCCCTCCACTTT,TRBV11-1,-,-,TRBJ1-6
CASSPLSTENTEAFF,TGTGCCAGCTCACCCCTCTCGACAGAGAACACTGAAGCTTTCTTT,TRBV18,-,-,TRBJ1-1
CSVEQGVSGGYTF,TGCAGCGTGGAACAGGGCGTATCTGGAGGCTACACCTTC,TRBV29-1,-,-,TRBJ1-2
CASSENPPGTGELFF,TGTGCCAGCAGTGAAAACCCCCCCGGCACCGGGGAGCTGTTTTTT,TRBV2,-,-,TRBJ2-2
CASSTTGGAGTEAFF,TGCGCCAGCAGCACAACAGGGGGCGCAGGCACTGAAGCTTTCTTT,TRBV5-1,TRBD1,-,TRBJ1-1
CAISDVSRGHQPQHF,TGTGCCATCAGTGATGTTAGCAGGGGCCATCAGCCCCAGCATTTT,TRBV10-3,-,-,TRBJ1-5
CASRGQGPTDTQYF,TGTGCCAGCAGAGGACAGGGTCCAACAGATACGCAGTATTTT,TRBV2,TRBD1,-,TRBJ2-3
CASSESYYGGQTEAFF,TGCGCCAGCAGTGAGTCGTATTACGGGGGTCAAACTGAAGCTTTCTTT,TRBV10-2,-,once,TRBJ1-1
CASSYGAGNSQETQYF,TGTGCCAGCAGTTACGGGGCGGGGAACTCCCAAGAGACCCAGTACTTC,TRBV6-2/TRBV6-3,-,-,TRBJ2-5
CASSDGRTGANVLTF,TGTGCCAGCAGTGACGGGAGGACCGGGGCCAACGTCCTGACTTTC,TRBV6-1,TRBD2,-,TRBJ2-6
CASSVVGRGDTIYF,TGTGCCAGTAGCGTGGTCGGGCGCGGGGACACCATATATTTT,TRBV19,-,-,TRBJ1-3
CASSDKQGGTYEQYF,TGTGCCAGCAGCGATAAACAGGGGGGCACCTACGAGCAGTACTTC,TRBV5-4,TRBD1,-,TRBJ2-7
CASSLRGAVRGYTF,TGTGCCAGCAGTTTACGGGGGGCAGTGAGGGGCTACACCTTC,TRBV27,-,-,TRBJ1-2
CATSDSSGILWSDTQYF,TGTGCCACCAGTGATTCGTCCGGGATCCTATGGTCAGATACGCAGTATTTT,TRBV24-1,-,-,TRBJ2-3
CASSVRDSNSPLHF,TGTGCCAGCAGTGTACGGGACAGCAATTCACCCCTCCACTTT,TRBV25-1,TRBD1,once,TRBJ1-6
CASSLLANTDTQYF,TGTGCCAGCAGCTTATTGGCCAACACAGATACGCAGTATTTT,TRBV7-8,-,-,TRBJ2-3
CATQPRVLNNEQFF,TGTGCCACCCAACCGCGGGTTTTAAACAATGAGCAGTTCTTC,TRBV6-5,-,-,TRBJ2-1
CASSDRITGGVGTGELFF,TGTGCCAGCAGTGACCGGATCACAGGGGGGGTTGGCACCGGGGAGCTGTTTTTT,TRBV6-1,-,-,TRBJ2-2
CASSLRGDMNTEAFF,TGCGCCAGCAGCTTGCGGGGGGATATGAACACTGAAGCTTTCTTT,TRBV5-1,-,-,TRBJ1-1
CASSLLAENTGELFF,TGCGCCAGCAGCCTTCTAGCGGAGAACACCGGGGAGCTGTTTTTT,TRBV4-1,TRBD2,-,TRBJ2-2
CASSIAQGSAGELFF,TGTGCCAGTAGTATAGCACAGGGTAGTGCCGGGGAGCTGTTTTTT,TRBV19,-,-,TRBJ2-2
CASSLGGGLYQETQYF,TGTGCCAGCAGCTTAGGCGGGGGACTTTACCAAGAGACCCAGTACTTC,TRBV11-2,TRBD2,-,TRBJ2-5
CASSGSAPRLGSYNSPLHF,TGTGCCAGCAGTGGAAGCGCCCCGCGGCTCGGCTCCTATAATTCACCCCTCCACTTT,TRBV28,-,-,TRBJ1-6
CASSPGWEQYF,TGTGCCAGCAGTCCAGGGTGGGAGCAGTACTTC,TRBV28,-,-,TRBJ2-7
CASGLPRSVAEGYTQYF,TGTGCTAGTGGTTTGCCCCGGTCGGTAGCGGAGGGCTATACGCAGTATTTT,TRBV12-5,-,-,TRBJ2-3
CASSITGAGNTIYF,TGCGCCAGCAGCATCACAGGGGCTGGAAACACCATATATTTT,TRBV5-1,TRBD1,few,TRBJ1-3
CASSFLGQAGGYTF,TGTGCCAGCAGCTTTCTCGGGCAGGCGGGGGGCTACACCTTC,TRBV5-6,-,-,TRBJ1-2
CASSPRTSGSYSYNEQFF,TGTGCCAGCTCACCAAGGACTAGCGGGAGCTACTCCTACAATGAGCAGTTCTTC,TRBV18,TRBD2,-,TRBJ2-1
CASTVTGGLETQYF,TGTGCCAGCACAGTTACAGGGGGTTTAGAGACCCAGTACTTC,TRBV2,TRBD1,-,TRBJ2-5
CASSLRGTGGDTQYF,TGTGCCAGCAGCTTAAGAGGAACAGGGGGAGATACGCAGTATTTT,TRBV7-2,TRBD1,-,TRBJ2-3
CASSYRTSGGRTDTQYF,TGTGCCAGCAGTTACCGGACTAGCGGGGGGCGCACAGATACGCAGTATTTT,TRBV7-2,TRBD2,-,TRBJ2-3
CASSPVPDRGVGNEQFF,TGCGCCAGCAGCCCCGTTCCGGACAGGGGTGTGGGTAATGAGCAGTTCTTC,TRBV5-1,TRBD1,-,TRBJ2-1
CASSLDGRVYNEQFF,TGTGCCAGCAGCTTAGATGGGAGGGTCTACAATGAGCAGTTCTTC,TRBV11-2,TRBD2,-,TRBJ2-1
CASSPREQYNEQFF,TGTGCCAGCAGCCCCCGGGAACAATACAATGAGCAGTTCTTC,TRBV4-2,-,once,TRBJ2-1
CASSYVSGVAYEQYF,TGTGCCAGCAGTTACGTCTCAGGGGTAGCCTACGAGCAGTACTTC,TRBV6-2/TRBV6-3,-,-,TRBJ2-7
CASSLEGQNNSPLHF,TGTGCCAGCAGCTTAGAAGGACAGAATAATTCACCCCTCCACTTT,TRBV11-1,-,-,TRBJ1-6
CASSSVREMGADTQYF,TGTGCCAGCAGTTCGGTGCGGGAGATGGGAGCAGATACGCAGTATTTT,TRBV27,TRBD2,-,TRBJ2-3
CASSILEGFSNQPQHF,TGTGCCAGTAGTATATTGGAGGGATTTAGCAATCAGCCCCAGCATTTT,TRBV19,-,-,TRBJ1-5
CSVGVGGVNEKLFF,TGCAGCGTTGGGGTGGGGGGAGTTAATGAAAAACTGTTTTTT,TRBV29-1,-,-,TRBJ1-4
CASKTFQASKAFF,TGTGCCAGCAAAACCTTCCAGGCGTCTAAGGCTTTCTTT,TRBV12-3/TRBV12-4,-,-,TRBJ1-1
CASSIDGWGLAGEGSYNEQFF,TGTGCCAGTAGTATAGATGGCTGGGGACTAGCGGGGGAGGGGTCCTACAATGAGCAGTTCTTC,TRBV19,TRBD2,-,TRBJ2-1